This TCR beta chain was retrieved from a study of blood T cell repertoires in COVID-19. On the study more broadly: COVID-19 samples, acute and convalescent, were from the United States, Italy and Spain. PBMCs, B-cell-depleted T cells, or T cells were the source of the cDNA or gDNA that made up the material.

V was shortened by 5 bases and J by 2 bases, with 19 bases between the two germline ends. The V gene's germline CDR1 is MGHDK and CDR2 SYGVNS. The CDR3 covers 17 residues. Produced via immunoSEQ multiplex PCR; TCRdb's table is partial and in-frame only. The data hold approximately 470,000 clones, with approximately 83% observed a single time. This TCR was sampled from a human donor in a cohort sampled during active COVID-19. V usage is TRBV25-1 and J usage is TRBJ1-5; no clear D gene. Sample: peripheral blood. This chain's CDR3 is CASSIKRGLMGNQPQHF. CDR3 bases: TGTGCCAGCAGTATAAAAAGAGGGCTCATGGGCAATCAGCCCCAGCATTTT.